The TCR beta chain under discussion was sequenced for a study of OX40 agonist ivuxolimab in advanced cancers. On the study more broadly: With a range of 23 to 79, age averaged approximately 60 years, and around 80% were male. Participants could have had prior anti-PD-1, anti-PD-L1 or anti-CTLA-4 therapy, and 40% had some. Three patients, one with hepatocellular carcinoma and two with cutaneous melanoma, responded partially.

Sequencing used immunoSEQ multiplex PCR; TCRdb keeps in-frame clones, though not all of them. The sample shows around 60,000 clones, around 79% of them seen only once. The source is an adult with an advanced solid tumor such as melanoma, head and neck, liver or kidney cancer. The material sequenced was CD4+ or CD8+ T cells sorted from blood, taken in a trial of the OX40 agonist ivuxolimab.

The CDR3 region is CASSSGQGRQETQYF. CDR3 nucleotides: TGTGCCAGCAGCTCCGGACAGGGTCGACAAGAGACCCAGTACTTC. The rearrangement links TRBV5-5 to TRBJ2-5, with 8 bases identical to TRBD1. Germline CDR1 is SGHKS and CDR2 is YYEKEE (reference sequence). The CDR3 sequence is 15 residues long. Trimming took 3 bases from V and 2 from J; bases not matched to a gene: 6.